Listed below are T cell receptor beta chains from one sample, sequenced in a study of T cell repertoires in cytomegalovirus infection. TCRdb analysed the reads with MiXCR anew, one entry per CDR3 protein. The table has 450,000 to 600,000 distinct CDR3 sequences, 10% to 12% seen once. Sequenced input: PBMCs. The receptors here all came from a human donor in good health (CMV status not recorded). Some clones in this sample may be carry-over from other donors' samples. Both conserved end residues are part of each CDR3. A D gene is named only where the DNA matches it firmly. Some rows have no size entry. The others give once, few or many, or a class for an expanded clone.

j_gene | v_gene | d_gene | abundance | CDR3aa | CDR3nt
TRBJ1-1 | TRBV6-6 | - | many | CASTIPQGLNTEAFF | TGTGCCAGCACCATACCCCAGGGACTGAACACTGAAGCTTTCTTT
TRBJ2-5 | TRBV5-1 | TRBD1 | many | CASSLGTGTLQETQYF | TGCGCCAGCAGCCTAGGGACAGGGACCCTCCAAGAGACCCAGTACTTC
TRBJ2-3 | TRBV7-2 | - | many | CASTPAGVSTDTQYF | TGTGCCAGCACCCCCGCAGGGGTAAGCACAGATACGCAGTATTTT
TRBJ2-5 | TRBV5-4 | TRBD2 | - | CASSDGLAGVETQYF | TGTGCCAGCAGCGACGGACTAGCGGGAGTGGAGACCCAGTACTTC
TRBJ1-1 | TRBV7-8 | - | many | CASSGGLRDEAFF | TGTGCCAGCAGCGGGGGACTTCGGGATGAAGCTTTCTTT
TRBJ2-1 | TRBV7-8 | - | many | CASSLVRTAHEQFF | TGTGCCAGCAGCTTAGTGCGAACTGCCCATGAGCAGTTCTTC
TRBJ2-1 | TRBV20-1 | TRBD2 | few | CSVVRVAGDNEQFF | TGCAGCGTTGTCAGAGTAGCGGGAGACAATGAGCAGTTCTTC
TRBJ1-3 | TRBV13 | - | few | CASSLSGGRNTIYF | TGTGCCAGCAGCTTAAGTGGGGGCCGAAACACCATATATTTT
TRBJ2-7 | TRBV29-1 | TRBD1 | - | CSVRGGLSYEQYF | TGCAGCGTTCGAGGGGGCCTCTCCTACGAGCAGTACTTC
TRBJ2-3 | TRBV7-9 | - | many | CASSRWSGENTDTQYF | TGTGCCAGCAGCCGTTGGTCAGGGGAAAACACAGATACGCAGTATTTT
TRBJ1-5 | TRBV6-2/TRBV6-3 | - | few | CASSSWGNQPQHF | TGTGCCAGCAGTTCTTGGGGAAATCAGCCCCAGCATTTT